The T cell receptor beta chain under discussion was sequenced for a study of blood T cell repertoires in COVID-19. Study-wide background: The United States, Italy and Spain were the sources of the acute and convalescent COVID-19 samples. Nucleic acid was either cDNA or gDNA, and it came from T cells, B-cell-depleted T cells, or PBMCs.

Profiled with immunoSEQ multiplex PCR; TCRdb holds only in-frame clones, not every one. Among approximately 170,000 clones, about 88% were seen once, and the ten largest hold about 2.1%. The V end was cut by 4 bases, the J end by 8 bases, with 18 bases between. There are 14 residues in the CDR3. Sequencing input: peripheral blood. The rearrangement links TRBV5-3 to TRBJ1-2, with D tentatively TRBD1 (5 bases). TRBV5-3 is recorded as an ORF, its role being uncertain. The TCR originated in a young man who had recovered from COVID-19. The CDR3 region has the DNA TGTGCCAGAAGCCCACGAGCAGGGAATGAGGGCTACACCTTC. Its translation: CARSPRAGNEGYTF.